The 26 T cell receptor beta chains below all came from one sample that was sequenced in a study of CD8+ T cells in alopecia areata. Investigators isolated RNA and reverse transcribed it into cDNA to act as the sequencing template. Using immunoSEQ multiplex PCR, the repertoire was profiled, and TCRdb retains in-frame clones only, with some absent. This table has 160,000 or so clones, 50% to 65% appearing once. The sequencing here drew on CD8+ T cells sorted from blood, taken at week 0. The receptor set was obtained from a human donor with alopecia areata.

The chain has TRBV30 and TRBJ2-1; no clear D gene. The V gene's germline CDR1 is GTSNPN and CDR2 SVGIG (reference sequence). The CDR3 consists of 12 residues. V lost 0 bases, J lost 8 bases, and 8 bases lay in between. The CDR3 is CAWSVRVDEQFF. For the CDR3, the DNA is TGTGCCTGGAGTGTACGAGTCGATGAGCAGTTCTTC.

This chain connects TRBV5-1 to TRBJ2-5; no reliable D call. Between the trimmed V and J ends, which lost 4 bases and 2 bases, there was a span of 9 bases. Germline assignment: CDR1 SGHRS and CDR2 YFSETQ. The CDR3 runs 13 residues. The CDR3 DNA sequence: TGCGCCAGCAGCCTGAATTTGCAAGAGACCCAGTACTTC. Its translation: CASSLNLQETQYF.

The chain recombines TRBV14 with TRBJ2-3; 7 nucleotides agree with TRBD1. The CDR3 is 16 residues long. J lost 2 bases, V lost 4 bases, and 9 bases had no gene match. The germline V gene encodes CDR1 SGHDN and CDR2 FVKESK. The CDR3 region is CASSPDYRGPTDTQYF. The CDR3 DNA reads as TGTGCCAGCAGCCCTGATTACAGGGGACCCACAGATACGCAGTATTTT. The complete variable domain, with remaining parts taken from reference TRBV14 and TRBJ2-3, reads EAGVTQFPSHSVIEKGQTVTLRCDPISGHDNLYWYRRVMGKEIKFLLHFVKESKQDESGMPNNRFLAERTGGTYSTLKVQPAELEDSGVYFCASSPDYRGPTDTQYFGPGTRLTVL.

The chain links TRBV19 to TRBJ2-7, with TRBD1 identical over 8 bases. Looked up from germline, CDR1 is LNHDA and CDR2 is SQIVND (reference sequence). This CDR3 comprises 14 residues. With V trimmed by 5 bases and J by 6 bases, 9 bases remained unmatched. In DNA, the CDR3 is TGTGCCAGTAGTGGCGGGACAGGTAACCCCGAGCAGTACTTC. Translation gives CASSGGTGNPEQYF.

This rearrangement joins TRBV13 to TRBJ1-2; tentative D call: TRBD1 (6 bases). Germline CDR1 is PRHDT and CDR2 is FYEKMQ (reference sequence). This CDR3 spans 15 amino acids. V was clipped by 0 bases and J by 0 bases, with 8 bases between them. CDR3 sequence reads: CASSLGGQPNYGYTF. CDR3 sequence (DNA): TGTGCCAGCAGCTTAGGAGGACAGCCTAACTATGGCTACACCTTC.

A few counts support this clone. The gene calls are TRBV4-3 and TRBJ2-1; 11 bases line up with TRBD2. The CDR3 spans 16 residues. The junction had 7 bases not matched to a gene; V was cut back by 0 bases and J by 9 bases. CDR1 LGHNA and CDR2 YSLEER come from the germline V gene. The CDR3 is CASSQDLAGGPSEQFF. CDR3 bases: TGCGCCAGCAGCCAAGACTTAGCGGGGGGGCCGAGTGAGCAGTTCTTC.

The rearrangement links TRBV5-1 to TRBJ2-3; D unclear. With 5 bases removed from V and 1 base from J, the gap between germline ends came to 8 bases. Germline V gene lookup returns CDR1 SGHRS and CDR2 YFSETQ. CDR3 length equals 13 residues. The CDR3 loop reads CASSGRRTDTQYF. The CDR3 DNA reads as TGCGCCAGCAGTGGCAGACGCACAGATACGCAGTATTTT.

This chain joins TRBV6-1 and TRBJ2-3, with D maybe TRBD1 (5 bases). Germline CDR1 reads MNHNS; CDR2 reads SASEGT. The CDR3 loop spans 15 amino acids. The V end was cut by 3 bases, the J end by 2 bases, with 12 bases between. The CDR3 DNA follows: TGTGCCAGCAGTGATAGAGCGACAGCCACAGATACGCAGTATTTT. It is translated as CASSDRATATDTQYF.

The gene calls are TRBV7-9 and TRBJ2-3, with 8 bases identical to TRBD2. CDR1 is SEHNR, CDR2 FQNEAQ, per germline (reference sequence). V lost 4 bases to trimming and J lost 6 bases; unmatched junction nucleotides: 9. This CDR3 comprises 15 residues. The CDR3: CASSSPGLVVDTQYF. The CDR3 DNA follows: TGTGCCAGCAGCTCGCCGGGACTAGTAGTTGATACGCAGTATTTT. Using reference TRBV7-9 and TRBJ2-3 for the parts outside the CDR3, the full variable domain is DTGVSQNPRHKITKRGQNVTFRCDPISEHNRLYWYRQTLGQGPEFLTYFQNEAQLEKSRLLSDRFSAERPKGSFSTLEIQRTEQGDSAMYLCASSSPGLVVDTQYFGPGTRLTVL.

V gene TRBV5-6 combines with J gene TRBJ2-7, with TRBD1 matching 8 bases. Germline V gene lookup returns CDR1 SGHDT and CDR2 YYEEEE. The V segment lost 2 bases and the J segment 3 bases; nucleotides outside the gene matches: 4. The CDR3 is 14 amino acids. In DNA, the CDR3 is TGTGCCAGCAGCTTTGGGACAGGTAACTACGAGCAGTACTTC. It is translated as CASSFGTGNYEQYF.

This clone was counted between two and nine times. In DNA, the CDR3 is TGTGCCAGCAGCGTAGGGTCTGCAACTAATGAAAAACTGTTTTTT. It encodes CASSVGSATNEKLFF. The chain is built from TRBV9 and TRBJ1-4; no definite D call. CDR1 is SGDLS, CDR2 YYNGEE, per germline. V lost 0 bases and J lost 0, with 6 bases in between. The CDR3 is made up of 15 amino acids.

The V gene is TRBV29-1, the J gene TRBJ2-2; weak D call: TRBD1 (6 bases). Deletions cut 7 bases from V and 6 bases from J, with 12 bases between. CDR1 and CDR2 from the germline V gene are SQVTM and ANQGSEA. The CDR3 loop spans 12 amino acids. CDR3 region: CSGTGTAGELFF. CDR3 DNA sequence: TGCAGCGGAACAGGGACGGCCGGGGAGCTGTTTTTT.

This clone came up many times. CDR3 sequence (DNA): TGTGCCAGCGTTGGGACATCGCTTTCTGAAGCTTTCTTT. This encodes CASVGTSLSEAFF. The rearrangement joins TRBV6-6 to TRBJ1-1; the D gene is possibly TRBD1 (6 bases). The V gene's germline CDR1 is MNHNY and CDR2 SVGAGI (reference sequence). This CDR3 spans 13 amino acids. Between the trimmed V and J ends, which lost 8 bases and 6 bases, there was a span of 16 bases.

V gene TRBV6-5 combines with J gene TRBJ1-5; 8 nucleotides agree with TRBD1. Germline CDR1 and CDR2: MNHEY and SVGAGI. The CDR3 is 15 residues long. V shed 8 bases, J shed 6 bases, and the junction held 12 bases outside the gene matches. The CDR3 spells CASGKTGGAGQPQHF. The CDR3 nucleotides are TGTGCCAGCGGGAAAACAGGGGGGGCAGGTCAGCCCCAGCATTTT.

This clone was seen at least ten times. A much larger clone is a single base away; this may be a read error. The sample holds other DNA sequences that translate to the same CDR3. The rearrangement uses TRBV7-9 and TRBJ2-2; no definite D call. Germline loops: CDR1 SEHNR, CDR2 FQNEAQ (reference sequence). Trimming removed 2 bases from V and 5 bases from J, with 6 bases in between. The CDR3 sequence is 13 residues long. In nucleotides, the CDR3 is TGTGCCAGCAGCTTAATTGGGACCGGGGAGCTGTTTTTT. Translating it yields CASSLIGTGELFF.

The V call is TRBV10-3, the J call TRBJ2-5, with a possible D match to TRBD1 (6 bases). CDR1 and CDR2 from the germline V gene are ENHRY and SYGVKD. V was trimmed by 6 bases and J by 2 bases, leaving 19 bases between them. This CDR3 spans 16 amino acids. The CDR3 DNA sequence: TGTGCCATCAGCTCCCCCACAGGGAGAGTGCAAGAGACCCAGTACTTC. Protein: CAISSPTGRVQETQYF.

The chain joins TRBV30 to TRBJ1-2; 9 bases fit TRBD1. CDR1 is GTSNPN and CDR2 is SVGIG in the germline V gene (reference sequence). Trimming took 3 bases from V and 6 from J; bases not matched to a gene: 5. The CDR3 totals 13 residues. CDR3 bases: TGTGCCTGGAGCTGGACAGGGGCCGATGGCTACACCTTC. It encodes CAWSWTGADGYTF.

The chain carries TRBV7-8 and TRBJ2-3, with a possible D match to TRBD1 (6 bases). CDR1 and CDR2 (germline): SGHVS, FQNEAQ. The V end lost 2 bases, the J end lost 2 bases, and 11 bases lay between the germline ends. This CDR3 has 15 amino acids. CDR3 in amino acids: CASSLRSGVTDTQYF. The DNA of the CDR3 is TGTGCCAGCAGCTTAAGGTCAGGGGTCACAGATACGCAGTATTTT.

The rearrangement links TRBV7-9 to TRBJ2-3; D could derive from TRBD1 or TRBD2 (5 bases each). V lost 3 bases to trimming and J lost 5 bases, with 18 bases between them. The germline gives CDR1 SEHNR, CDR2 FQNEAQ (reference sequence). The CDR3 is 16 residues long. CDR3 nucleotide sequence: TGTGCCAGCAGCTTTAGCCCGGGGCGGCGAGGAGATACGCAGTATTTT. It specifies CASSFSPGRRGDTQYF.

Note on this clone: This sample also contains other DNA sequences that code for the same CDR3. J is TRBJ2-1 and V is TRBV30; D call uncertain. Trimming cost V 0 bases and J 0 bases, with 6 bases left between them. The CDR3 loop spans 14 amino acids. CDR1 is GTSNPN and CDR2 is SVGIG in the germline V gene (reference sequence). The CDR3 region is CAWSVSSSYNEQFF. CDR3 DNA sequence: TGTGCCTGGAGTGTATCTAGCTCCTACAATGAGCAGTTCTTC.

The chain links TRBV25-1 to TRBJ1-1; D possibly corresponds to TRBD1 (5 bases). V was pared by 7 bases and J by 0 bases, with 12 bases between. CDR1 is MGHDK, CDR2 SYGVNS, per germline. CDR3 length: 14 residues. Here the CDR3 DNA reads TGTGCCAGCAAGACAGATGAAATGAACACTGAAGCTTTCTTT. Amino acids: CASKTDEMNTEAFF.

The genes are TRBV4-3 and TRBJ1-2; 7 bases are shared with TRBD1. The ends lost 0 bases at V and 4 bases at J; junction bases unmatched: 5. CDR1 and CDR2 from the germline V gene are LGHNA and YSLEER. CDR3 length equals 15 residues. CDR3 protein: CASSQDVGDSYGYTF. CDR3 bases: TGCGCCAGCAGCCAAGATGTAGGGGACAGCTATGGCTACACCTTC.

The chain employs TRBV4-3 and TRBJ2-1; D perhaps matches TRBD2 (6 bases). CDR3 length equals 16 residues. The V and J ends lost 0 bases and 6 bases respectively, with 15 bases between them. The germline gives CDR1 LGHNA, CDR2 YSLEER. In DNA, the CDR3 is TGCGCCAGCAGCCAAGACCCGGGGGATTTGGGCAATGAGCAGTTCTTC. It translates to CASSQDPGDLGNEQFF.

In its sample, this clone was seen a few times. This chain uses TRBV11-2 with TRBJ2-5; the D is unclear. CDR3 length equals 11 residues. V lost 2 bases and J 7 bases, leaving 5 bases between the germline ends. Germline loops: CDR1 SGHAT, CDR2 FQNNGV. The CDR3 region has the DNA TGTGCCAGCAGCTTAACCGTGACCCAGTACTTC. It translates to CASSLTVTQYF.

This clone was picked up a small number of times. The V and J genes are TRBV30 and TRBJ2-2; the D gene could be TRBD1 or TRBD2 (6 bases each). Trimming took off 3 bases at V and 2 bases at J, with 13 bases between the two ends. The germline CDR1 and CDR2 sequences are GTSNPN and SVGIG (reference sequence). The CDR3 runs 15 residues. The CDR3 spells CAWSAGHSNTGELFF. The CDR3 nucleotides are TGTGCCTGGAGCGCGGGACACTCCAACACCGGGGAGCTGTTTTTT.

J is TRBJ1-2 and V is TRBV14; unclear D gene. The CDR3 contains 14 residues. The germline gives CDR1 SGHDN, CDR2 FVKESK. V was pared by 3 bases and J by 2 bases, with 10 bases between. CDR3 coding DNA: TGTGCCAGCAGCCACGACGGACCCAACTATGGCTACACCTTC. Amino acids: CASSHDGPNYGYTF. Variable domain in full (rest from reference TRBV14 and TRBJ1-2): EAGVTQFPSHSVIEKGQTVTLRCDPISGHDNLYWYRRVMGKEIKFLLHFVKESKQDESGMPNNRFLAERTGGTYSTLKVQPAELEDSGVYFCASSHDGPNYGYTFGSGTRLTVV.